The next 7 T cell receptor beta chains were all read from a single sample in a study of T cells in narcolepsy. Data came from immunoSEQ multiplex PCR; TCRdb stores just in-frame clones and leaves some out. This sample has fewer than 40,000 clones; roughly 77% occur once, and the top ten carry approximately 1%. The material sequenced was CD45RA- memory CD4+ T cells from PBMCs. The receptors were sampled from a human donor with narcolepsy.

The J gene is TRBJ1-5, the V gene TRBV6-6; D unresolved. This CDR3 spans 16 amino acids. V lost 5 bases, J lost 3 bases, and 17 bases lay in between. The V gene's germline CDR1 is MNHNY and CDR2 SVGAGI (reference sequence). CDR3 region: CASSRRRGTDNQPQHF. CDR3 bases: TGTGCCAGCAGTCGTCGTCGGGGTACCGACAATCAGCCCCAGCATTTT.

The chain is built from TRBV7-9 and TRBJ2-5; 14 bases match TRBD2. The CDR3 sequence is 15 residues long. From germline, CDR1 is SEHNR and CDR2 FQNEAQ (reference sequence). V dropped 7 bases and J dropped 4; count of bases not matched to a gene: 5. CDR3 nucleotide sequence: TGTGCCAGCAACCCGGGACTAGCGGGAGTAGAGACCCAGTACTTC. This encodes CASNPGLAGVETQYF.

The rearrangement links TRBV19 to TRBJ1-2, with D perhaps TRBD1 (5 bases). The CDR3 has 18 residues. The germline V gene has CDR1 LNHDA and CDR2 SQIVND (reference sequence). The germline V and J ends were trimmed by 8 bases and 0 bases, with 25 bases remaining between them. This chain's CDR3 is CASYSQNLRTKSNYGYTF. The CDR3 DNA reads TGTGCCAGTTACAGCCAGAACCTTAGGACAAAATCTAACTATGGCTACACCTTC. The complete variable domain, with remaining parts taken from reference TRBV19 and TRBJ1-2, reads DGGITQSPKYLFRKEGQNVTLSCEQNLNHDAMYWYRQDPGQGLRLIYYSQIVNDFQKGDIAEGYSVSREKKESFPLTVTSAQKNPTAFYLCASYSQNLRTKSNYGYTFGSGTRLTVV.

This clone is labeled as medium-sized. This sequence joins TRBV21-1 and TRBJ2-1; the DNA was not used to check the table's D call, TRBD2. TRBV21-1 is annotated as a pseudogene. The CDR3 extends over 17 amino acids. CDR3: CASSEGLAGVFWYEQFF. CDR3 sequence (DNA): TGTGCCAGCAGCGAAGGACTAGCGGGAGTTTTTTGGTATGAGCAGTTCTTC.

The CDR3 spells CASSQLLFGGLAGDPGELFF. The DNA of the CDR3 is TGCGCCAGCAGCCAACTCCTCTTTGGGGGACTAGCGGGAGATCCCGGGGAGCTGTTTTTT. The V call is TRBV4-1, the J call TRBJ2-2, with 14 nucleotides matching TRBD2. This CDR3 has 20 amino acids. V lost 2 bases, J lost 6 bases, and 14 bases stayed unmatched. Germline V gene data show CDR1 as MGHRA and CDR2 as YSYEKL.

The chain links TRBV7-3 to TRBJ1-1; D is uncertain. CDR1 and CDR2 from the germline V gene are SGHTA and FQGTGA. The CDR3 length is 13 residues. V lost 5 bases and J 0 bases, leaving 7 bases between the germline ends. Here the CDR3 reads CASSLSLNTEAFF. The CDR3 DNA follows: TGTGCCAGCAGCCTGAGTCTGAACACTGAAGCTTTCTTT.

This clone was counted a single time. The chain uses TRBV28 and TRBJ2-5, with unresolved D. Germline V gives CDR1 MDHEN, CDR2 SYDVKM. V lost 2 bases to trimming and J lost 2 bases, with 6 bases between them. This CDR3 contains 13 residues. CDR3 coding DNA: TGTGCCAGCAGTTTAGATGTTCAAGAGACCCAGTACTTC. It translates to CASSLDVQETQYF.